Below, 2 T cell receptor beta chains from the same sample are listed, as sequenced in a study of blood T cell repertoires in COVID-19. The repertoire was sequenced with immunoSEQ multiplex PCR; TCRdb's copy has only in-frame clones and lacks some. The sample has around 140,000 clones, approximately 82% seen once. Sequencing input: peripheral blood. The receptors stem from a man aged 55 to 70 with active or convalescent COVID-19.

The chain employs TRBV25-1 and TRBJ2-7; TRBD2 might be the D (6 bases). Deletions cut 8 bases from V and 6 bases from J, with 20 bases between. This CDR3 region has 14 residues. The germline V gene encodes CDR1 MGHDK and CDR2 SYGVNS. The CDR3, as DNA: TGTGCCAGCCGTTCACCAGGGAGGTATGGCGAGCAGTACTTC. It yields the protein CASRSPGRYGEQYF.

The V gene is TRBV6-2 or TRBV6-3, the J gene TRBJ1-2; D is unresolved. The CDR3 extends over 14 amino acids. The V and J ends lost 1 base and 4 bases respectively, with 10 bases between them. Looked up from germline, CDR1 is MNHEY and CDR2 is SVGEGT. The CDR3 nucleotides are TGTGCCAGCAGTTACTTGGGTAGCGGCTATGGCTACACCTTC. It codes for CASSYLGSGYGYTF.